The clone carrying this T cell receptor (beta chain) was seen many times. Its specificity is unknown. Losses at the gene ends were 3 bases for V and 4 bases for J; bases not matched to a gene: 11. The CDR3 has 17 residues. CDR1 SGDLS and CDR2 YYNGEE come from the germline V gene. These data come from a study of T cells in Graves' hyperthyroidism and ophthalmopathy. For the study at large: Peripheral blood sampling occurred at initial diagnosis, before any treatment.

The source material, RNA transcripts, was used to amplify TCR beta CDR3 regions. During a first-round RT-PCR of the TCR CDR3, the HTBI primer set was used. TCRdb called the multiplex PCR reads again in MiXCR, with one record for every CDR3 protein. The repertoire includes a few hundred thousand distinct CDR3 sequences, about 16% of them detected once, and roughly 30% sits in the top ten. Overall study results and limits: Most thyroid clonotypes that were expanded above 0.001 also turned up in blood.

Blood dates from first hyperthyroidism diagnosis, before any ophthalmopathy symptoms. The TCR sequence derives from a woman aged 50 to 60 with Graves' hyperthyroidism that later progressed to Graves' ophthalmopathy. The sample consisted of blood. This rearrangement joins TRBV9 to TRBJ1-3, with 9 nucleotides matching TRBD1. The CDR3: CASSASAQGARGNTIYF. As DNA, the CDR3 is TGTGCCAGCAGCGCCTCGGCACAGGGGGCGAGGGGAAACACCATATATTTT.